Below, one T cell receptor (beta chain) is given with its context. Its specificity is not known. This record belongs to a study of T cells expressing NK-cell markers. Study details: Seven HCMV-seropositive donors and one seronegative donor made up the eight sequenced donors.

The CDR3 runs 13 residues. CDR1 and CDR2 from the germline V gene are MGHRA and YSYEKL. Points from the study as a whole: There were a handful of donors in whom these clonotypes also led the CD3+CD56-NKG2C+ fraction.

Synthesis of TCR beta cDNA relied on 5'RACE template switching carrying UMIs. Reanalyzing the 5' RACE reads, TCRdb keeps one entry per CDR3 protein, without DNA. The sample has 150,000 to 180,000 distinct CDR3 sequences. This chain connects TRBV4-1 to TRBJ2-2; TCRdb proposes TRBD1, but this gene call is untestable without DNA. The source of this sequence is a woman between 45 and 65 years old in good health. Sequencing was carried out using blood T cells: a sorted CD56 or NKG2C T cell subset, CD4+ or CD8+ T cells, or bulk PBMC T cells (not recorded which). The CDR3 protein is CASSPTPGGELFF.